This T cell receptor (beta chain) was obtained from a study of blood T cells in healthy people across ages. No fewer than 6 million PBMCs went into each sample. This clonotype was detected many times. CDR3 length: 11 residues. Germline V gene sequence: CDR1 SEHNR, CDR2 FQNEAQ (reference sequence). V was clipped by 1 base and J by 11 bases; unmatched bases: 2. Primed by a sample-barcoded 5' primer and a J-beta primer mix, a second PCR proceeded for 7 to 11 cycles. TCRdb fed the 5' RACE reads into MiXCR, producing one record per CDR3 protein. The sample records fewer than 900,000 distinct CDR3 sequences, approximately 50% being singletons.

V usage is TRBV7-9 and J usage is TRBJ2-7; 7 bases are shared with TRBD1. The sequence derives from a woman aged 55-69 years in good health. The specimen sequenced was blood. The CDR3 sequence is CASSLGGTEYF. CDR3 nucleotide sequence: TGTGCCAGCAGCTTAGGGGGGACAGAGTACTTC.